Listed below are T cell receptor beta chains from one sample, sequenced in a study of T cell changes during pregnancy in multiple sclerosis. The protocol was immunoSEQ multiplex PCR, while the TCRdb copy is restricted to in-frame clones and leaves out a portion. The sample includes 50,000 or so clones, 80% to 95% of them seen just once. Sequencing was performed on CD4+ T cells from peripheral blood mononuclear cells, taken after pregnancy. All receptors derive from a female donor with multiple sclerosis, enrolled in a pregnancy study. Each CDR3 is given with its conserved first and last residue. The D gene is left open where the match is weak. The size of a clone is reported for some rows only, either as once, few or many, or as a class for expanded clones.

v_call: TRBV27; j_call: TRBJ1-4; d_call: .; clone_size: .; cdr3_nt: TGTGCCAGCAGGTCCCATCGACAGTTTAATGAAAAACTGTTTTTT; cdr3_aa: CASRSHRQFNEKLFF
v_call: TRBV11-2; j_call: TRBJ2-5; d_call: .; clone_size: once; cdr3_nt: TGTGCCAGCAGCTTAGGCCTACAGCAAGAGACCCAGTACTTC; cdr3_aa: CASSLGLQQETQYF
v_call: TRBV12-5; j_call: TRBJ2-2; d_call: TRBD2; clone_size: .; cdr3_nt: TGTGCTAGTGCCAAGATAGGAGCGGGAGGGCCAAGCACCGGGGAGCTGTTTTTT; cdr3_aa: CASAKIGAGGPSTGELFF
v_call: TRBV5-1; j_call: TRBJ2-1; d_call: TRBD2; clone_size: .; cdr3_nt: TGCGCCAGCAGCTTCACGGGAGGGCCCATTGAGCAGTTCTTC; cdr3_aa: CASSFTGGPIEQFF
v_call: TRBV7-8; j_call: TRBJ2-7; d_call: .; clone_size: .; cdr3_nt: TGTGCCAGCACCCTGGGGCAGGGAGGCTACGAGCAGTACTTC; cdr3_aa: CASTLGQGGYEQYF
v_call: TRBV6-1; j_call: TRBJ2-5; d_call: TRBD1; clone_size: .; cdr3_nt: TGTGCCAGCAGGAGGACAGGAGTTGAGACCCAGTACTTC; cdr3_aa: CASRRTGVETQYF
v_call: TRBV7-9; j_call: TRBJ2-5; d_call: TRBD2; clone_size: .; cdr3_nt: TGTGCCAGCAGCATGGGACTAGCAAAAGAGACCCAGTACTTC; cdr3_aa: CASSMGLAKETQYF
v_call: TRBV7-6; j_call: TRBJ1-3; d_call: .; clone_size: .; cdr3_nt: TGTGCCAGCAGCTTAGTCACGGTTTCCTCTGGAAACACCATATATTTT; cdr3_aa: CASSLVTVSSGNTIYF
v_call: TRBV7-2; j_call: TRBJ1-5; d_call: TRBD1; clone_size: once; cdr3_nt: TGTGCCAGCAGCTTAGTACGGGGACAGATAAATCAGCCCCAGCATTTT; cdr3_aa: CASSLVRGQINQPQHF
v_call: TRBV27; j_call: TRBJ1-1; d_call: .; clone_size: .; cdr3_nt: TGTGCCAGCAGCTCCAATAGGAACACTGAAGCTTTCTTT; cdr3_aa: CASSSNRNTEAFF
v_call: TRBV2; j_call: TRBJ2-2; d_call: TRBD2; clone_size: .; cdr3_nt: TGTGCCAGCAGGGTCCTAGCGGCCGGGGGGACCGGGGAGCTGTTTTTT; cdr3_aa: CASRVLAAGGTGELFF
v_call: TRBV7-2; j_call: TRBJ2-3; d_call: TRBD2; clone_size: .; cdr3_nt: TGTGCCAGCAGCTCTAGCGGGAGGATCACTGATACGCAGTATTTT; cdr3_aa: CASSSSGRITDTQYF
v_call: TRBV2; j_call: TRBJ2-3; d_call: .; clone_size: .; cdr3_nt: TGTGCCAGCAGGATCCCTGAGAGTGATACGCAGTATTTT; cdr3_aa: CASRIPESDTQYF
v_call: TRBV7-7; j_call: TRBJ2-7; d_call: .; clone_size: .; cdr3_nt: TGTGCTAGCAGCATATGGGACACCCATATCGGGCCCAAATTCTCCTACGAGCAGTACTTC; cdr3_aa: CASSIWDTHIGPKFSYEQYF
v_call: TRBV14; j_call: TRBJ1-3; d_call: .; clone_size: .; cdr3_nt: TGTGCCAGCAGCCAAGAATTCCCAGGGGTAATAAGTGCTGGAAACACCATATATTTT; cdr3_aa: CASSQEFPGVISAGNTIYF
v_call: TRBV19; j_call: TRBJ1-3; d_call: TRBD1; clone_size: once; cdr3_nt: TGTGCCAGTAGTGCCGGGACAGGGGCTAACACCATATATTTT; cdr3_aa: CASSAGTGANTIYF
v_call: TRBV5-1; j_call: TRBJ2-4; d_call: TRBD2; clone_size: .; cdr3_nt: TGCGCCAGCAGCTACGGGACTAGCGGGAATTCCATAGCCAAAAACATTCAGTACTTC; cdr3_aa: CASSYGTSGNSIAKNIQYF
v_call: TRBV7-2; j_call: TRBJ2-7; d_call: .; clone_size: once; cdr3_nt: TGTGCCAGCAGCTTGATTAGAGAGCAGTACTTC; cdr3_aa: CASSLIREQYF
v_call: TRBV2; j_call: TRBJ2-1; d_call: TRBD2; clone_size: .; cdr3_nt: TGTGCCAGCAGTGAAGAGGCTAGCGGGAGGCCCTACAATGAGCAGTTCTTC; cdr3_aa: CASSEEASGRPYNEQFF
v_call: TRBV19; j_call: TRBJ2-7; d_call: TRBD2; clone_size: .; cdr3_nt: TGTGCCAGTAGTATCGGGAGGGCGCTCGGGGAGCAGTACTTC; cdr3_aa: CASSIGRALGEQYF